This TCR beta chain was recovered during a study of response to subunit inactivated influenza vaccine. The sample holds a few counts of this clonotype. Looked up from germline, CDR1 is MNHEY and CDR2 is SVGEGT. V lost 0 bases and J lost 5, with 8 bases in between. The CDR3 covers 13 residues. One entry per CDR3 protein, called by TCRdb with MiXCR from the RT-PCR reads. The table records more than 600,000 distinct CDR3 sequences, approximately 18% of them present only once. The input for sequencing was PBMCs from blood, taken 5 to 6 days after vaccination. This chain links TRBV6-2 or TRBV6-3 with TRBJ2-7; no definite D call. This TCR derives from a man in his fifties or sixties who received an inactivated influenza vaccine. The CDR3 reads CASSYSNGHEQYF. CDR3 sequence (DNA): TGTGCCAGCAGTTACTCGAATGGTCACGAGCAGTACTTC.